This is a list of T cell receptor beta chains from one sample in a study of blood T cells in healthy people across ages. TCRdb fed the 5' RACE reads into MiXCR, producing one record per CDR3 protein. The sample has roughly 500,000 distinct CDR3 sequences; 27% are singletons. Sequencing input: blood. The receptors here all came from a woman between 65 and 79 years old in good health. The CDR3 runs from the conserved cysteine through the conserved F or W. A D gene is named only where the DNA matches it firmly. Clone size is not always given. Where it is, it says once, few, many or a class for expanded clones.

CDR3 protein,CDR3 DNA,V gene,D gene,J gene,clone size
CASSLERGGEETQYF,TGCGCCAGCAGCTTGGAGAGGGGGGGCGAAGAGACCCAGTACTTC,TRBV5-1,-,TRBJ2-5,-
CASSSIAGAGNEQFF,TGTGCCAGCAGTTCTATAGCGGGGGCCGGGAATGAGCAGTTCTTC,TRBV27,TRBD2,TRBJ2-1,-
CASSLEIMNTEAFF,TGTGCCAGCAGCTTAGAGATAATGAACACTGAAGCTTTCTTT,TRBV7-9,-,TRBJ1-1,-
CSASAILGTDTQYF,TGCAGTGCTAGTGCGATCCTAGGCACAGATACGCAGTATTTT,TRBV20-1,-,TRBJ2-3,-
CASSLNRDRAYNEQFF,TGTGCCAGCAGCTTGAACCGGGACAGGGCCTACAATGAGCAGTTCTTC,TRBV7-9,TRBD1,TRBJ2-1,-
CASSLRPGLAGPLRNEQFF,TGTGCCAGCAGCTTACGTCCGGGACTAGCGGGGCCCCTCAGGAATGAGCAGTTCTTC,TRBV7-2,TRBD2,TRBJ2-1,-
CASSWGRTGELFF,TGTGCCAGCAGTTGGGGCCGCACCGGGGAGCTGTTTTTT,TRBV7-2,-,TRBJ2-2,few
CASRRGQGSSPQYF,TGTGCCAGCAGGCGGGGCCAGGGGAGTAGTCCCCAGTACTTC,TRBV6-5,-,TRBJ2-5,-
CACLRGSEKLFF,TGTGCCTGCCTAAGGGGTAGTGAAAAACTGTTTTTT,TRBV30,-,TRBJ1-4,few
CASSLEVNNEKLFF,TGTGCCAGCAGTCTGGAAGTTAATAATGAAAAACTGTTTTTT,TRBV2,-,TRBJ1-4,-
CASSQELRIYEQYF,TGCGCCAGCAGCCAAGAATTGAGGATTTACGAGCAGTACTTC,TRBV4-1,-,TRBJ2-7,-
CSASIPANYGYTF,TGCAGCGCCTCAATACCCGCTAACTATGGCTACACCTTC,TRBV29-1,-,TRBJ1-2,many
CASSLSLRRSTDTQYF,TGCGCCAGCAGCTTGTCCCTTCGCAGGAGCACAGATACGCAGTATTTT,TRBV5-1,-,TRBJ2-3,few
CASSHASPAYSQETQYF,TGTGCCAGCAGCCATGCCTCGCCAGCATATTCCCAAGAGACCCAGTACTTC,TRBV3-1,-,TRBJ2-5,many
CATSEKTGQETQYF,TGTGCCACCAGTGAGAAGACAGGCCAAGAGACCCAGTACTTC,TRBV24-1,-,TRBJ2-5,-
CASSSTSGTYNEQFF,TGCGCCAGCAGTTCGACTAGCGGAACATACAATGAGCAGTTCTTC,TRBV5-1,TRBD2,TRBJ2-1,-
CSARDAASGGNNEQFF,TGCAGTGCTAGAGATGCGGCGAGCGGGGGAAACAATGAGCAGTTCTTC,TRBV20-1,TRBD2,TRBJ2-1,few
CASSYAGTEYNEQFF,TGTGCCAGCAGTTACGCCGGGACGGAGTACAATGAGCAGTTCTTC,TRBV6-5,-,TRBJ2-1,few
CASSESAIGGYTF,TGTGCCAGCAGTGAATCGGCAATCGGGGGCTACACCTTC,TRBV25-1,-,TRBJ1-2,few
CASNGQTSGSYEQYF,TGTGCCAGCAATGGACAAACTAGCGGGTCCTACGAGCAGTACTTC,TRBV25-1,TRBD2,TRBJ2-7,-
CASGSRGQETQYF,TGTGCCAGCGGCAGCAGGGGCCAAGAGACCCAGTACTTC,TRBV7-9,-,TRBJ2-5,-
CASSWGTSGGETQYF,TGTGCCAGCAGCTGGGGGACTAGCGGGGGAGAGACCCAGTACTTC,TRBV11-2,TRBD2,TRBJ2-5,few
CASSAGGLQETQYF,TGTGCCAGCAGCGCCGGGGGACTTCAAGAGACCCAGTACTTC,TRBV9,-,TRBJ2-5,few
CASSYLQSGELFF,TGTGCCAGCAGTTACTTACAGTCCGGGGAGCTGTTTTTT,TRBV6-2/TRBV6-3,-,TRBJ2-2,-
CSASVRGIGYTF,TGCAGTGCCAGCGTCAGGGGGATCGGCTACACCTTC,TRBV20-1,TRBD1,TRBJ1-2,-
CASSLGRVNSPLHF,TGTGCCAGCAGCTTAGGCAGGGTTAATTCACCCCTCCACTTT,TRBV7-2,-,TRBJ1-6,-
CASSQDWTGSIYEQYF,TGCGCCAGCAGCCAAGACTGGACCGGATCAATCTACGAGCAGTACTTC,TRBV4-3,-,TRBJ2-7,few
CASSPTGVGTSNQPQHF,TGTGCCAGCTCACCGACAGGGGTAGGCACTAGCAATCAGCCCCAGCATTTT,TRBV18,TRBD1,TRBJ1-5,few
CSVLAGGTEQFF,TGCAGCGTACTAGCGGGAGGAACGGAGCAGTTCTTC,TRBV29-1,TRBD2,TRBJ2-1,-
CSAREGASSDTQYF,TGCAGTGCTAGAGAAGGGGCTAGCTCAGATACGCAGTATTTT,TRBV20-1,-,TRBJ2-3,few
CASSQDLYEQGGELFF,TGCGCCAGCAGCCAAGACCTATATGAACAGGGAGGGGAGCTGTTTTTT,TRBV4-3,-,TRBJ2-2,few
CASKRTGGRETQYF,TGTGCCAGCAAGAGGACAGGGGGGCGAGAGACCCAGTACTTC,TRBV12-3/TRBV12-4,TRBD1,TRBJ2-5,few
CTSSRLDQETQYF,TGTACCAGCAGTCGACTAGACCAAGAGACCCAGTACTTC,TRBV12-3/TRBV12-4,-,TRBJ2-5,-
CASSATGTEKTQYF,TGCGCCAGCAGCGCCACCGGGACGGAGAAGACCCAGTACTTC,TRBV5-1,-,TRBJ2-5,many
CASSTGDRYEQYF,TGTGCCAGCAGTACGGGGGACCGCTACGAGCAGTACTTC,TRBV6-5,-,TRBJ2-7,-
CASSVPGGGYTF,TGTGCCAGCAGCGTGCCCGGTGGAGGCTACACCTTC,TRBV7-9,-,TRBJ1-2,few
CSARAGGGTQYF,TGCAGTGCTAGGGCCGGGGGCGGGACCCAGTACTTC,TRBV20-1,-,TRBJ2-5,-
CSAGGTVNDVQFF,TGCAGCGCTGGGGGGACAGTTAACGATGTGCAGTTCTTC,TRBV29-1,-,TRBJ2-1,-
CASSPRVDGGGQHNEQFF,TGTGCCAGCAGCCCACGGGTAGACGGGGGGGGCCAACACAATGAGCAGTTCTTC,TRBV7-2,TRBD2,TRBJ2-1,-
CASSLDRGEQYF,TGTGCCAGCAGCTTAGACAGAGGCGAGCAGTACTTC,TRBV7-6,-,TRBJ2-7,many
CASSQDKIGGTTTGELFF,TGCGCCAGCAGCCAAGATAAAATTGGCGGGACCACAACCGGGGAGCTGTTTTTT,TRBV4-3,-,TRBJ2-2,few
CASSPWTSRSTDTQYF,TGTGCCAGCAGCCCCTGGACTAGCAGGAGCACAGATACGCAGTATTTT,TRBV11-2,TRBD2,TRBJ2-3,-
CAISEGAGTDTQYF,TGTGCCATCAGTGAGGGGGCAGGAACAGATACGCAGTATTTT,TRBV10-3,-,TRBJ2-3,few
CASSPGTGFEAFF,TGTGCCAGCAGTCCTGGGACAGGGTTTGAAGCTTTCTTT,TRBV12-3/TRBV12-4,TRBD1,TRBJ1-1,-
CASSVRDKQYF,TGTGCCAGCAGCGTCCGGGACAAGCAGTACTTC,TRBV7-2,-,TRBJ2-7,-
CASSVSHGIYNEQFF,TGTGCCAGCAGCGTCTCCCACGGGATTTACAATGAGCAGTTCTTC,TRBV3-1,-,TRBJ2-1,-
CASNPYGSEKLFF,TGTGCCAGCAACCCCTATGGGAGTGAAAAACTGTTTTTT,TRBV13,-,TRBJ1-4,-
CASSLEPSGGYNEQFF,TGTGCCAGCAGCTTAGAGCCTAGCGGGGGCTACAATGAGCAGTTCTTC,TRBV7-2,TRBD2,TRBJ2-1,few
CASSVDGGLAKNIQYF,TGTGCCAGCAGCGTAGACGGGGGGCTAGCCAAAAACATTCAGTACTTC,TRBV9,-,TRBJ2-4,-
CASSVENTGGLFF,TGTGCCAGCAGCGTAGAGAACACCGGGGGGCTGTTTTTT,TRBV9,-,TRBJ2-2,-
CASSTGGSSTF,TGTGCCAGCAGCACAGGGGGAAGCTCCACCTTC,TRBV6-5,TRBD1,TRBJ1-2,-
CASRPGTGVSGANVLTF,TGTGCCAGCAGACCCGGGACAGGGGTATCTGGGGCCAACGTCCTGACTTTC,TRBV12-3/TRBV12-4,TRBD1,TRBJ2-6,-
CASSRATGGDNTEAFF,TGCGCCAGCAGCCGGGCAACAGGGGGTGACAACACTGAAGCTTTCTTT,TRBV5-1,TRBD1,TRBJ1-1,-
CASSSIDTQYF,TGTGCCAGCAGCTCTATAGATACGCAGTATTTT,TRBV5-6,-,TRBJ2-3,-
CAWSVRGDQPQHF,TGTGCCTGGAGTGTCAGGGGGGATCAGCCCCAGCATTTT,TRBV30,TRBD1,TRBJ1-5,-